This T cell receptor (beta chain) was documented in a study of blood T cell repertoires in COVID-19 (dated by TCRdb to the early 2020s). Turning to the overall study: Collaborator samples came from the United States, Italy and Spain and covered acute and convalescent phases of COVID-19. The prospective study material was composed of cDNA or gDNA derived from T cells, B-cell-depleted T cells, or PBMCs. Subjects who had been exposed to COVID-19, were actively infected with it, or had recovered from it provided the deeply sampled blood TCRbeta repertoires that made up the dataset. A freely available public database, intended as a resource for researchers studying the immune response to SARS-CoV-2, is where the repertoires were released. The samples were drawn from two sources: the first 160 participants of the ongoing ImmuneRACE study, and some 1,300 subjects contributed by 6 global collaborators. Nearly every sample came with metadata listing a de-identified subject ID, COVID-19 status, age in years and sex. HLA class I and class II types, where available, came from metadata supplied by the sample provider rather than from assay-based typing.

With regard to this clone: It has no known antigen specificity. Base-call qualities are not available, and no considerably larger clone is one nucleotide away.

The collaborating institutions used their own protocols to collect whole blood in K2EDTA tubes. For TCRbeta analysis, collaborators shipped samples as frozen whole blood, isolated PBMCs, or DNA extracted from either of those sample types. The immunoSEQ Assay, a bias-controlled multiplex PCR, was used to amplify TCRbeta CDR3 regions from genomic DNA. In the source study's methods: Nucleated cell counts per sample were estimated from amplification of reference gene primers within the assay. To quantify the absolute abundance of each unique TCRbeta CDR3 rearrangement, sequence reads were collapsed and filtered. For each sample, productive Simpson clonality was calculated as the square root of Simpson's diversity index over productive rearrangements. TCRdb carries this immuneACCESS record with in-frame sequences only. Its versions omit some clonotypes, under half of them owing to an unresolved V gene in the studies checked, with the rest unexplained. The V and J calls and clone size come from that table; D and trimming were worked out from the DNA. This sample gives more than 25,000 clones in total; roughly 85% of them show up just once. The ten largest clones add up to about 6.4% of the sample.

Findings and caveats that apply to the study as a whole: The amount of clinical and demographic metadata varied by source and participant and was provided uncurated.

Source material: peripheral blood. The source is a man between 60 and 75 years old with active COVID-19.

The CDR3 region has the sequence CASSTSAGADYGYTF. The sequenced DNA: TGTGCCAGCAGTACCAGTGCGGGGGCGGACTATGGCTACACCTTC. The sequence joins TRBV28 to TRBJ1-2; matching of 6 bases hints at TRBD1 as the D gene. CDR1 and CDR2 are drawn from the germline V gene: MDHEN, SYDVKM. The CDR3 holds 15 amino acids from the cysteine to the phenylalanine. Here the CDR3 DNA is all that survives: 45 bases in frame from base 1. The junction carries 16 bases between V and J, which are trimmed by 5 bases and 3 bases respectively.